This T cell receptor (beta chain) was sequenced during a study of regulatory T cells in long-lasting Graves disease. The time point is: newly diagnosed GD, antithyroid drugs for less than 3 months. Researchers made the TCR library from RNA that was extracted from PBMCs. CDR3 length equals 15 residues. Germline CDR1 is MGHRA and CDR2 is YSYEKL. Trimming took 3 bases from V and 1 from J, leaving 7 bases between them. The authors built TCR beta libraries using iRepertoire HTBI primers and Arm-PCR of CDR3 regions. TCRdb reprocessed the multiplex PCR reads via MiXCR and lists one record per CDR3 protein. The sample holds roughly 610,000 distinct CDR3 sequences, about 16% seen once. This same sample was also part of a study on T cells in Graves' hyperthyroidism and ophthalmopathy.

Material: peripheral blood mononuclear cells (PBMCs), obtained at new diagnosis, from a patient treated with antithyroid drugs. The chain employs TRBV4-1 and TRBJ2-6, with D unclear. The TCR sequence derives from a man between 18 and 29 years old with Graves disease. The CDR3 here is CASSHRQSGANVLTF. Written as DNA, the CDR3 is TGCGCCAGCAGCCACCGACAATCTGGGGCCAACGTCCTGACTTTC.